This TCR beta chain was retrieved from a study of cytomegalovirus exposure and HLA in healthy donors. The overall study: The same platform as the 500 to 700 first-cohort repertoires was used for the 130 or so validation repertoires, a later analysis reported.

This CDR3 is 11 amino acids long. Germline V gene lookup returns CDR1 SQVTM and CDR2 ANQGSEA. V was cut by 6 bases and J by 0 bases, with 3 bases left in between. Profiling relied on immunoSEQ multiplex PCR, and the TCRdb table lists in-frame clones only, not all of them. The sample includes 200,000 to 250,000 clones, approximately 88% of them seen just once. Whole-study results and caveats: Rare sequences made up most TCRs, while some public TCRs were found in many donors. Subsequent analysis found a tendency for first-cohort TCR clusters to co-occur within the 110 or so validation repertoires. It was 150 to 200 TCR beta chains that were listed as cytomegalovirus-associated.

Points on this clone: The antigen is undetermined.

The sequence came from a woman younger than 45 in good health and CMV-seropositive. Sequences were obtained from PBMCs. The V gene is TRBV29-1, the J gene TRBJ2-1; D is undetermined. The CDR3 bases are TGCAGCGTCAGCTCCTACAATGAGCAGTTCTTC. Encoded protein: CSVSSYNEQFF.